This TCR beta chain is from a study of shared clonotypes between healthy human individuals. Germline V gene lookup returns CDR1 MGHDK and CDR2 SYGVNS. Trimming shortened V by 4 bases and J by 0 bases, and 10 bases separated the two germline ends. The CDR3 runs 15 residues. Profiling relied on immunoSEQ multiplex PCR, and the TCRdb table lists in-frame clones only, not all of them. Among 2.5 million or so clones listed, around 94% were seen once. Donors were healthy HIV-negative adults without recent acute infections or vaccinations. Every donor, a Caucasian adult, lived in Nashville, Tennessee. CD4+ cells were split into CD45RA+ naive and CD45RA-negative memory subsets.

The clonotype originates from a man aged 18 to 30 in good health. Sequencing was carried out using naive CD4+ T cells sorted from blood. This sample's subset: CD45RA+ positively selected. The genes are TRBV25-1 and TRBJ1-5, with D unresolved. CDR3 protein: CASSGYQYSNQPQHF. The CDR3 nucleotides read TGTGCCAGCAGTGGGTATCAGTATAGCAATCAGCCCCAGCATTTT.